This is a list of T cell receptor beta chains from one sample in a study of cytomegalovirus exposure and HLA in healthy donors. Clones were read by immunoSEQ multiplex PCR, and TCRdb kept only the in-frame ones, dropping some. The sample shows about 180,000 clones, 79% of them seen only once. The sequenced sample consisted of PBMCs. These receptors were collected from a woman between 35 and 50 years old in good health and CMV-seronegative. The CDR3 runs from the conserved cysteine through the conserved F or W. D genes are given only for firm matches. Clone sizes are given selectively: once, few, many, or a class where the clone is expanded.

TRBJ2-6 . TRBV19 . CASTESRGPGANVLTF TGTGCCAGTACCGAGTCGCGAGGGCCTGGGGCCAACGTCCTGACTTTC
TRBJ2-7 . TRBV5-1 . CASSPGQLTYEQYF TGCGCCAGCAGCCCCGGACAGCTCACCTACGAGCAGTACTTC
TRBJ2-7 . TRBV18 . CASSPIASPGMAEQYF TGTGCCAGCTCACCAATCGCTAGTCCGGGGATGGCCGAGCAGTACTTC
TRBJ1-1 . TRBV28 . CASSPLGALGAFF TGTGCCAGCAGTCCCCTAGGTGCCCTAGGAGCTTTCTTT
TRBJ1-1 . TRBV28 . CASSLWSVKNTEAFF TGTGCCAGCAGTTTGTGGTCGGTAAAGAACACTGAAGCTTTCTTT
TRBJ1-1 . TRBV5-4 . CASGGAQSEAFF TGTGCCTCAGGCGGGGCGCAATCTGAAGCTTTCTTT
TRBJ2-5 . TRBV6-5 . CASSFDYLQETQYF TGTGCCAGCAGTTTCGACTACCTCCAAGAGACCCAGTACTTC
TRBJ2-7 once TRBV11-2 TRBD1 CASSTHRGLTYEQYF TGTGCCAGCTCCACCCATAGGGGGCTTACCTACGAGCAGTACTTC
TRBJ1-2 . TRBV11-2 TRBD1 CASSVRDRAPNYGYTF TGTGCCAGCAGCGTAAGAGACAGGGCCCCTAACTATGGCTACACCTTC
TRBJ2-1 . TRBV6-1 TRBD1 CASSPQGSSYNEQFF TGTGCCAGCAGCCCACAGGGGAGCTCCTACAATGAGCAGTTCTTC
TRBJ2-7 . TRBV30 TRBD1 CAWSVRGIRGQYF TGTGCCTGGTCGGTCAGGGGGATCCGGGGGCAGTACTTC
TRBJ1-1 . TRBV5-5 TRBD1 CASSLGQGAGMVTEAFF TGTGCCAGCAGCTTGGGACAGGGGGCGGGTATGGTCACTGAAGCTTTCTTT
TRBJ2-6 . TRBV19 TRBD1 CASSSETGASGANVLTF TGTGCCAGTAGTTCCGAGACAGGGGCTAGTGGGGCCAACGTCCTGACTTTC
TRBJ2-7 . TRBV29-1 TRBD1 CSVADRGYPYEQYF TGCAGCGTCGCAGACAGGGGCTATCCCTACGAGCAGTACTTC
TRBJ2-7 . TRBV10-3 TRBD1 CAISEPDRGHEQYF TGTGCCATCAGTGAGCCTGACAGGGGGCACGAGCAGTACTTC
TRBJ1-3 . TRBV7-8 TRBD1 CASSLGQGRDTIYF TGTGCCAGCAGCCTAGGACAGGGAAGGGACACCATATATTTT
TRBJ2-3 . TRBV5-6 TRBD2 CASSPGTSGLAQYF TGTGCCAGCAGTCCCGGGACTAGCGGGTTAGCGCAGTATTTT
TRBJ2-2 once TRBV5-4 . CASSFRGGNTGELFF TGTGCCAGCAGCTTCCGCGGAGGGAACACCGGGGAGCTGTTTTTT
TRBJ2-1 . TRBV11-2 TRBD1 CASTRGGDEQFF TGTGCCAGCACCCGAGGGGGCGACGAGCAGTTCTTC
TRBJ2-1 . TRBV5-1 TRBD1 CASSNDRGPYSYNEQFF TGCGCCAGCAGCAACGACAGGGGACCTTACTCCTACAATGAGCAGTTCTTC
TRBJ2-7 once TRBV5-4 TRBD1 CASGQQGAAYEQYF TGTGCCAGCGGGCAACAGGGGGCAGCCTACGAGCAGTACTTC
TRBJ2-5 . TRBV27 . CASSHYRTERQETQYF TGTGCCAGCAGCCATTATCGGACAGAGAGACAAGAGACCCAGTACTTC
TRBJ2-2 . TRBV29-1 TRBD1 CSALDRGDTGELFF TGCAGCGCCCTAGACAGGGGCGACACCGGGGAGCTGTTTTTT
TRBJ1-5 . TRBV9 . CASSAVNSNQPQHF TGTGCCAGCAGCGCGGTGAATAGCAATCAGCCCCAGCATTTT
TRBJ2-5 few TRBV2 . CARTGPDKETQYF TGTGCCAGGACAGGCCCGGATAAAGAGACCCAGTACTTC
TRBJ1-1 . TRBV19 . CASSIKQGRHTEAFF TGTGCCAGTAGCATAAAACAGGGAAGACACACTGAAGCTTTCTTT
TRBJ2-5 . TRBV27 . CASSPQGRPTQETQYF TGTGCCAGCAGCCCTCAGGGCAGGCCGACCCAAGAGACCCAGTACTTC
TRBJ1-2 . TRBV20-1 . CSARRGDGYTF TGCAGTGCTAGAAGGGGCGATGGCTACACCTTC
TRBJ2-5 . TRBV6-5 TRBD2 CASSYDRRQGGETQYF TGTGCCAGCAGTTACGATCGGAGGCAGGGAGGGGAGACCCAGTACTTC
TRBJ2-5 . TRBV7-9 . CASSSGNMTQYF TGTGCCAGCAGCTCGGGTAATATGACCCAGTACTTC
TRBJ1-2 . TRBV5-8 . CASSLWEANYGYTF TGTGCCAGCAGCTTGTGGGAGGCCAATTATGGCTACACCTTC
TRBJ2-5 once TRBV28 . CASSLPGETQYF TGTGCCAGCAGTTTACCGGGAGAGACCCAGTACTTC
TRBJ2-7 . TRBV29-1 . CSVERVPGYEQYF TGCAGCGTTGAAAGGGTTCCAGGGTACGAGCAGTACTTC
TRBJ1-3 few TRBV27 . CASSFSARLSGNTIYF TGTGCCAGCAGTTTCTCCGCGAGACTCTCTGGAAACACCATATATTTT
TRBJ2-3 . TRBV9 TRBD2 CASSVGAGGSDTQYF TGTGCCAGCAGCGTAGGGGCGGGGGGCTCAGATACGCAGTATTTT
TRBJ1-1 . TRBV5-6 TRBD1 CASSLIYWAGGNTEAFF TGTGCCAGCAGCTTGATTTATTGGGCAGGGGGGAACACTGAAGCTTTCTTT
TRBJ2-7 once TRBV29-1 . CSVVGRARFEQYF TGCAGCGTTGTTGGCAGGGCGAGATTCGAGCAGTACTTC